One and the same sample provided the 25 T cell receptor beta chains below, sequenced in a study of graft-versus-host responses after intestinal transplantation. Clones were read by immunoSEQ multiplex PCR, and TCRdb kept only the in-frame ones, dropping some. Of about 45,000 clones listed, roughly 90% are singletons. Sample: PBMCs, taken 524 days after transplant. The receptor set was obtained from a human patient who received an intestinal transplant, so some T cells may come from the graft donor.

In nucleotides, the CDR3 is TGTGCCAGCAGTCTCCAAATAGCGCAAGGCTCCTACAATGAGCAGTTCTTC. This sequence encodes CASSLQIAQGSYNEQFF. This chain uses TRBV28 with TRBJ2-1; perhaps TRBD2 as D (5 bases). This CDR3 is 17 amino acids long. V was trimmed by 5 bases and J by 0 bases, leaving 17 bases between them. Looked up from germline, CDR1 is MDHEN and CDR2 is SYDVKM.

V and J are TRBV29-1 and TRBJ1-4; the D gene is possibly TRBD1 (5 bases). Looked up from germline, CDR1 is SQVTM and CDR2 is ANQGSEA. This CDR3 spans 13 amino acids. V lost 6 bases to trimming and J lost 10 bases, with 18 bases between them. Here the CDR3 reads CSVRQSSAGKLFF. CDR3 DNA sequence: TGCAGCGTCAGACAGTCCTCGGCCGGAAAACTGTTTTTT.

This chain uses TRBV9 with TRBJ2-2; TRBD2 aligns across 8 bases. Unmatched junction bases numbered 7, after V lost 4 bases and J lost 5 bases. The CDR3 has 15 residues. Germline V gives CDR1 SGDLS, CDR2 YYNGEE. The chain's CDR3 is CASSLGLVGTGELFF. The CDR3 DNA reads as TGTGCCAGCAGCTTGGGACTAGTTGGGACCGGGGAGCTGTTTTTT.

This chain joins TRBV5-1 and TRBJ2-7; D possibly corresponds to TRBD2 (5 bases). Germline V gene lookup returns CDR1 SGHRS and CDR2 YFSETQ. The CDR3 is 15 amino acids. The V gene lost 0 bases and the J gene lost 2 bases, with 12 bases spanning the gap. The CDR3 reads CASSLGGLQPYEQYF. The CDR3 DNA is TGCGCCAGCAGCTTGGGAGGGTTACAGCCCTACGAGCAGTACTTC.

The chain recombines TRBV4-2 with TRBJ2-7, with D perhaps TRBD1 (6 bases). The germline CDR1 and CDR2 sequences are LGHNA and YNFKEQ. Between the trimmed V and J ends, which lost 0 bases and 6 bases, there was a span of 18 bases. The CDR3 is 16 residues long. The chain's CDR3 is CASSQEQGERAIEQYF. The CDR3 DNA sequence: TGTGCCAGCAGCCAAGAACAGGGCGAAAGGGCTATCGAGCAGTACTTC.

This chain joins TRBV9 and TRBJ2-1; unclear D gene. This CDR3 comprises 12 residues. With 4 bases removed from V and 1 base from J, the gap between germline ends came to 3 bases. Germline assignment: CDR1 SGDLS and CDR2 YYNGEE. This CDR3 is CASSFSYNEQFF. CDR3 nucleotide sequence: TGTGCCAGCAGCTTTTCCTACAATGAGCAGTTCTTC.

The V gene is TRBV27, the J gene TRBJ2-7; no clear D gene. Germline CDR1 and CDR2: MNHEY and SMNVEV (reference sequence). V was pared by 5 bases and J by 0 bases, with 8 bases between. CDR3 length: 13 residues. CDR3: CASSGGSSYEQYF. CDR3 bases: TGTGCCAGCAGTGGCGGTAGCTCCTACGAGCAGTACTTC.

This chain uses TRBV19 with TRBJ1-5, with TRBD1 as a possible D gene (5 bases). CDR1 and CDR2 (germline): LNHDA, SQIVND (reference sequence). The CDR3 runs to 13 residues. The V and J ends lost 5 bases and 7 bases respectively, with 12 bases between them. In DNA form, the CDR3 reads TGTGCCAGTAGTCAGGCGGGGGACCAGCCCCAGCATTTT. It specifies CASSQAGDQPQHF.

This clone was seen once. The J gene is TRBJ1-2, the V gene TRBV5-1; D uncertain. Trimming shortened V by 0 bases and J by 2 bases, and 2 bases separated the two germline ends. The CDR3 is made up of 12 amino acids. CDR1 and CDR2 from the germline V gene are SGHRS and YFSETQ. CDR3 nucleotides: TGCGCCAGCAGCTTGGGAAACTATGGCTACACCTTC. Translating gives CASSLGNYGYTF.

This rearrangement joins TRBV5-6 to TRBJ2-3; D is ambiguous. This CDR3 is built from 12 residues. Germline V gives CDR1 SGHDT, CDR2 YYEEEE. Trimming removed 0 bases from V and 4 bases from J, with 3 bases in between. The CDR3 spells CASSLGADTQYF. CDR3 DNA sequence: TGTGCCAGCAGCTTGGGGGCAGATACGCAGTATTTT.

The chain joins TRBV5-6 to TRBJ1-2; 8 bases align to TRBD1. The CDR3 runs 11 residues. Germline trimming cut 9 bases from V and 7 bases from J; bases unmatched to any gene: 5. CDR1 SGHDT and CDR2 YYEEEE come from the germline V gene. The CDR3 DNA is TGTGCCACCAGGGGGCCCTTTGGCTACACCTTC. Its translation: CATRGPFGYTF. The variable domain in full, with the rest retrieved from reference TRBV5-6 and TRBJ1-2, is DAGVTQSPTHLIKTRGQQVTLRCSPKSGHDTVSWYQQALGQGPQFIFQYYEEEERQRGNFPDRFSGHQFPNYSSELNVNALLLGDSALYLCATRGPFGYTFGSGTRLTVV.

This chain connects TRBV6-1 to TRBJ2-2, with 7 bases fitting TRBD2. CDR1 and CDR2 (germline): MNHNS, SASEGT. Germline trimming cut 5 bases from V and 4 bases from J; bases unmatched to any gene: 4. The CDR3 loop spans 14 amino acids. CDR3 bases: TGTGCCAGCAGTTGGACTAGTAGCACCGGGGAGCTGTTTTTT. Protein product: CASSWTSSTGELFF.

The CDR3 nucleotides are TGTGCCAGCAGCTCTGGGACAGAATCCTACAATGAGCAGTTCTTC. Residues: CASSSGTESYNEQFF. This rearrangement joins TRBV7-3 to TRBJ2-1; TRBD1 matches 7 bases. Germline loops: CDR1 SGHTA, CDR2 FQGTGA. Losses at the gene ends were 4 bases for V and 1 base for J; bases not matched to a gene: 4. The CDR3 has 15 residues.

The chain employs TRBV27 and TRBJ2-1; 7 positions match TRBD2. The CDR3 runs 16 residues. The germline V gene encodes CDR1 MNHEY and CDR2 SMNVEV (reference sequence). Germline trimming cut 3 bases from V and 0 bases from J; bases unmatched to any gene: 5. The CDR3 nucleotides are TGTGCCAGCAGTTTGACCGGACTAGTCTCCTACAATGAGCAGTTCTTC. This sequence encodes CASSLTGLVSYNEQFF.

CDR3 loop: CASRVFSQETQYF. The CDR3 DNA sequence: TGCGCCAGCAGGGTTTTCTCTCAAGAGACCCAGTACTTC. This rearrangement joins TRBV10-2 to TRBJ2-5; D unclear. The V and J ends lost 6 bases and 2 bases respectively, with 10 bases between them. This CDR3 region has 13 residues. Germline CDR1 reads WSHSY; CDR2 reads SAAADI.

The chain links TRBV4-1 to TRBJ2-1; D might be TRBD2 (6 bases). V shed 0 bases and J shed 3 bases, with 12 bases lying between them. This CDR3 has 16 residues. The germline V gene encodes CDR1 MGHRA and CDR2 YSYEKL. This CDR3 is CASSQDRAGFYNEQFF. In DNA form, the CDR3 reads TGCGCCAGCAGCCAAGATCGCGCGGGGTTCTACAATGAGCAGTTCTTC.

CDR3 DNA: TGCAGTGCTGTACCAGGGGATACGCAGTATTTT. It specifies CSAVPGDTQYF. The genes are TRBV20-1 and TRBJ2-3; tentatively, D is TRBD1 (5 bases). This CDR3 has 11 amino acids. In germline, CDR1 is DFQATT, CDR2 SNEGSKA (reference sequence). V was clipped by 5 bases and J by 6 bases, with 9 bases between them.

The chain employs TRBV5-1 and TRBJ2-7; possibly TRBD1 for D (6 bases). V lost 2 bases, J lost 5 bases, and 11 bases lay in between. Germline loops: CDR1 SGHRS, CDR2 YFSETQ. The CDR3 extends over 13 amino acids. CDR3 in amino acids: CASSFQGQHEQYF. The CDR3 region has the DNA TGCGCCAGCAGCTTCCAGGGACAACACGAGCAGTACTTC. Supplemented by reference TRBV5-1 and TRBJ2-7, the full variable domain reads KAGVTQTPRYLIKTRGQQVTLSCSPISGHRSVSWYQQTPGQGLQFLFEYFSETQRNKGNFPGRFSGRQFSNSRSEMNVSTLELGDSALYLCASSFQGQHEQYFGPGTRLTVT.

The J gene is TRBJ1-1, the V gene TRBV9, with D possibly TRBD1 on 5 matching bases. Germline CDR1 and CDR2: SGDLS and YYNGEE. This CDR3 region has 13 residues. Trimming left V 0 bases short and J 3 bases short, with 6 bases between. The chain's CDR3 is CASSVGDDTEAFF. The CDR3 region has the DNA TGTGCCAGCAGCGTAGGGGACGACACTGAAGCTTTCTTT. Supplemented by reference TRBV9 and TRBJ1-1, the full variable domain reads DSGVTQTPKHLITATGQRVTLRCSPRSGDLSVYWYQQSLDQGLQFLIQYYNGEERAKGNILERFSAQQFPDLHSELNLSSLELGDSALYFCASSVGDDTEAFFGQGTRLTVV.

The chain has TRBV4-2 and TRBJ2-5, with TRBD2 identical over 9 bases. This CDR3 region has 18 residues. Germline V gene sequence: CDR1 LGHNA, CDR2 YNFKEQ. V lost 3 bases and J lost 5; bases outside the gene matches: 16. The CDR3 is CASSQGHSGRSGMETQYF. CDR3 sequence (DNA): TGTGCCAGCAGCCAGGGTCATAGCGGGAGATCAGGTATGGAGACCCAGTACTTC.

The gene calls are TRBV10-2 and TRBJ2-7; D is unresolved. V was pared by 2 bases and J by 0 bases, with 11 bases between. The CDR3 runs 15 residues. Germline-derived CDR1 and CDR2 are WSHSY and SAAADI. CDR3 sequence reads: CASSETVVSSYEQYF. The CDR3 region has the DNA TGCGCCAGCAGTGAGACCGTAGTAAGCTCCTACGAGCAGTACTTC.

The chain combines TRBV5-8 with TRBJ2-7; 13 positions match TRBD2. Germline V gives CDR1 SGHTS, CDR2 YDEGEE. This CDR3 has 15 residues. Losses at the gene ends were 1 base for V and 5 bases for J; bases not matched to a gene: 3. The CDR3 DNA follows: TGTGCCAGCAGCTTGTCAGGACTAGCGGGAGACGAGCAGTACTTC. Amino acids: CASSLSGLAGDEQYF.

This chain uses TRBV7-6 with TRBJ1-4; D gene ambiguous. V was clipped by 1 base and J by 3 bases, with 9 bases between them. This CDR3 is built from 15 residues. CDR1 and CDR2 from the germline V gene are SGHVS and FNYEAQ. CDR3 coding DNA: TGTGCCAGCAGCTTAGATCTATTGGCTAATGAAAAACTGTTTTTT. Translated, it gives CASSLDLLANEKLFF.

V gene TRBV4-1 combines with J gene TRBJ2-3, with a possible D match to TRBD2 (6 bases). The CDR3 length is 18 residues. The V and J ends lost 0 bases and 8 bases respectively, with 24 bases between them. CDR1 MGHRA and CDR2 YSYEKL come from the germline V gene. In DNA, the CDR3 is TGCGCCAGCAGCCAAGAACCCCGGAAGGCGGGACGTTCAAGTACGCAGTATTTT. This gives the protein CASSQEPRKAGRSSTQYF.

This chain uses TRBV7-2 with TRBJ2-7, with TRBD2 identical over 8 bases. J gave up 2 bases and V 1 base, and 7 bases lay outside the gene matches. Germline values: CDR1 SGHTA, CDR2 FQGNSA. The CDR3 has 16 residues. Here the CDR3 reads CASSLDGRVLPYEQYF. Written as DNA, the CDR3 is TGTGCCAGCAGCTTAGACGGGAGGGTCCTTCCCTACGAGCAGTACTTC.